The source of this T cell receptor beta chain is a study of T cell changes during pregnancy in multiple sclerosis. Trimming removed 9 bases from V and 4 bases from J; junction bases left unmatched: 7. Per the germline V gene, CDR1 is SGHRS and CDR2 is YFSETQ. The CDR3 sequence is 14 residues long. Generated by immunoSEQ multiplex PCR, the TCRdb table keeps only in-frame clones and is missing some. The table lists tens of thousands of clones, just over 90% of them singletons. This chain uses TRBV5-1 with TRBJ2-5, with 12 bases that match TRBD2. Source: CD4+ T cells from peripheral blood mononuclear cells, taken before pregnancy. The receptor was derived from a female donor with multiple sclerosis, enrolled in a pregnancy study. CDR3 DNA sequence: TGCGCCACCTCTAGCGGGAGGGGCGGAGAGACCCAGTACTTC. Translated, it gives CATSSGRGGETQYF.